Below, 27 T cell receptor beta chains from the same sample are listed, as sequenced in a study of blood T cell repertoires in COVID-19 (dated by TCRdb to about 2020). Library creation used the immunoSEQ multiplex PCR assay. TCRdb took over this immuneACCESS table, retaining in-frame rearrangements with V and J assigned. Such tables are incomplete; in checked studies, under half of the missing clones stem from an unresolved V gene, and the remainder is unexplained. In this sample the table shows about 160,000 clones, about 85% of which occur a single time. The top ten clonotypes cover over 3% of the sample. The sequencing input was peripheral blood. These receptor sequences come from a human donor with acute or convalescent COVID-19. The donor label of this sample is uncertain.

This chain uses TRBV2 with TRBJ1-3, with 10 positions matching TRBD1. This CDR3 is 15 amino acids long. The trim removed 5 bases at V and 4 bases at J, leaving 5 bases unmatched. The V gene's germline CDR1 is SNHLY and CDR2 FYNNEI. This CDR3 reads CASSKGQGGGNTIYF. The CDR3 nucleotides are TGTGCCAGCAGTAAAGGACAGGGGGGCGGAAACACCATATATTTT.

The CDR3 protein is CASSPRDRVTGELFF. DNA of the CDR3: TGTGCCAGCAGTCCACGGGACAGGGTAACCGGGGAGCTGTTTTTT. The V gene is TRBV6-2 or TRBV6-3, the J gene TRBJ2-2; TRBD1 matches 9 bases. The CDR3 contains 15 residues. The V gene's germline CDR1 is MNHEY and CDR2 SVGEGT. V lost 5 bases to trimming and J lost 5 bases; unmatched junction nucleotides: 6.

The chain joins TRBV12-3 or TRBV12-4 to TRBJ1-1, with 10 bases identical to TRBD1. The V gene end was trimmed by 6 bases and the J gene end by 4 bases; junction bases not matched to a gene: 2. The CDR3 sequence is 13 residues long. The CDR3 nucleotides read TGTGCCAGCAGGGGGGACAGGGGCACTGAAGCTTTCTTT. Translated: CASRGDRGTEAFF.

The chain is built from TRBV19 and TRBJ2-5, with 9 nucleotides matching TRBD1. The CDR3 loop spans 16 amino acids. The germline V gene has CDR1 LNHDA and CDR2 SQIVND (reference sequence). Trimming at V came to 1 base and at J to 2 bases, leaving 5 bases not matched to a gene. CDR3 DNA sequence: TGTGCCAGTAGTATAGTACGGGACAGGGCACAAGAGACCCAGTACTTC. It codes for CASSIVRDRAQETQYF.

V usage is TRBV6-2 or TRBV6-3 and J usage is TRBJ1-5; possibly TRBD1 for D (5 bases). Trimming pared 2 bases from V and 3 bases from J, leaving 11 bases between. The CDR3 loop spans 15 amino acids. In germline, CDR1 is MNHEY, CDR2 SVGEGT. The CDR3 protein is CASSYPDGHNQPQHF. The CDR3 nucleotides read TGTGCCAGCAGTTACCCCGACGGACACAATCAGCCCCAGCATTTT.

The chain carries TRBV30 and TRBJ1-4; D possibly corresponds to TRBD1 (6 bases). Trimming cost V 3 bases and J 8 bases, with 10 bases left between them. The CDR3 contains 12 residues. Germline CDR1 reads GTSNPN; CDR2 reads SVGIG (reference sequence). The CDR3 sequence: CAWRDSKEKLFF. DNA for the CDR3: TGTGCCTGGAGGGACAGTAAGGAAAAACTGTTTTTT.

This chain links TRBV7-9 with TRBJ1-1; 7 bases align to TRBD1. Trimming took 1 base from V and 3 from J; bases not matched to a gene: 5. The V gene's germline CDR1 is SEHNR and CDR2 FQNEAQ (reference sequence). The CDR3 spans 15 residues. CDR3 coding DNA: TGTGCCAGCAGCTTAGTGACAGGGTTTGACACTGAAGCTTTCTTT. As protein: CASSLVTGFDTEAFF.

The DNA of the CDR3 is TGTGCCAGCAGCCATCCTCCCCGGACAGGGCAAGTTCGTGGCTACACCTTC. Amino acid sequence: CASSHPPRTGQVRGYTF. The V and J genes are TRBV3-1 (or the pseudogene TRBV3-2) and TRBJ1-2, with 8 bases that match TRBD1. CDR1 is LGHDT, CDR2 YNNKEL, per germline (reference sequence). This CDR3 contains 17 residues. V lost 3 bases, J lost 7 bases, and 16 bases stayed unmatched.

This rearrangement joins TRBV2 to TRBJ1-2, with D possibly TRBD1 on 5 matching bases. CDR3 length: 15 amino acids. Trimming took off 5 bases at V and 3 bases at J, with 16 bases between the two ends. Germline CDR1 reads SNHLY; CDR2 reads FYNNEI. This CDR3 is CASSQSWGVYYGYTF. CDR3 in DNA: TGTGCCAGCAGTCAGTCTTGGGGGGTGTACTATGGCTACACCTTC.

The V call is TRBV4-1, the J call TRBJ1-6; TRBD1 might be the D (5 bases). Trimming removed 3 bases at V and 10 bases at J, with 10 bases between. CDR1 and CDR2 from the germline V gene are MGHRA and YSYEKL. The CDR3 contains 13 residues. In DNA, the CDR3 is TGCGCCAGCAGCCAGGGGGGAGGCTCACCCCTCCACTTT. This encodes CASSQGGGSPLHF.

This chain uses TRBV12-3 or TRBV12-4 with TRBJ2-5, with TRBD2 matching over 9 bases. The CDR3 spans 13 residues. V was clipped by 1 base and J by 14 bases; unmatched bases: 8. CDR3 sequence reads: CASSLGLAGRGYF. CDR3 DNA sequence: TGTGCCAGCAGTTTAGGGCTAGCGGGGCGTGGTTACTTC.

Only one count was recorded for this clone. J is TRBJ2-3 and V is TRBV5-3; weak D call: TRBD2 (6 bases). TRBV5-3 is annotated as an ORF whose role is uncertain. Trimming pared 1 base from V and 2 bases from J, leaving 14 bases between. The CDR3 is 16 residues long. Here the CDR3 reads CARSLPWRGFTDTQYF. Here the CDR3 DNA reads TGTGCCAGAAGCTTGCCTTGGCGGGGCTTCACAGATACGCAGTATTTT.

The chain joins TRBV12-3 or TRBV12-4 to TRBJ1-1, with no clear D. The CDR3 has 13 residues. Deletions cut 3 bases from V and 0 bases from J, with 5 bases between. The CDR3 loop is CASSFRLNTEAFF. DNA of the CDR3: TGTGCCAGCAGTTTTCGTCTGAACACTGAAGCTTTCTTT.

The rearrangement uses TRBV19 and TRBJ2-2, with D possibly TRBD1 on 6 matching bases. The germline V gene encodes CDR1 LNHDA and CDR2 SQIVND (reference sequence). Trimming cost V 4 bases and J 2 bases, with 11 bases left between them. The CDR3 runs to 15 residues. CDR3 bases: TGTGCCAGTAGTAAGGGACACATAAACACCGGGGAGCTGTTTTTT. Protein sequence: CASSKGHINTGELFF. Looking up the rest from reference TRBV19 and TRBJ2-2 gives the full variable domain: DGGITQSPKYLFRKEGQNVTLSCEQNLNHDAMYWYRQDPGQGLRLIYYSQIVNDFQKGDIAEGYSVSREKKESFPLTVTSAQKNPTAFYLCASSKGHINTGELFFGEGSRLTVL.

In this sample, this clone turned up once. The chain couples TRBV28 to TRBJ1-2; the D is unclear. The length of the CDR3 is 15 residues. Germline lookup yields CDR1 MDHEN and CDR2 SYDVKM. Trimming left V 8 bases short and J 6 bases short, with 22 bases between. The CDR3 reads CASLKDEVGRNGYTF. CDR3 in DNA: TGTGCCAGCCTTAAGGACGAGGTGGGGAGGAATGGCTACACCTTC.

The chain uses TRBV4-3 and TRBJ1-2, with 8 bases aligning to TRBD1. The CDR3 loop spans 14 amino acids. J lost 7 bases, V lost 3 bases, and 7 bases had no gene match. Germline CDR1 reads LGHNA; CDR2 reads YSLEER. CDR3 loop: CASSQTDRDAGYTF. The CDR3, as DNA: TGCGCCAGCAGCCAGACGGACAGGGATGCTGGCTACACCTTC.

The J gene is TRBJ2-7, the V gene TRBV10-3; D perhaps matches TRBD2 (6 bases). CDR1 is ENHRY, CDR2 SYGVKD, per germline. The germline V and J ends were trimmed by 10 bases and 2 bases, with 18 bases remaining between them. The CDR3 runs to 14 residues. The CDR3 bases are TGTGCCACCACCGGGACTCCAGAAACCTACGAGCAGTACTTC. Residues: CATTGTPETYEQYF.

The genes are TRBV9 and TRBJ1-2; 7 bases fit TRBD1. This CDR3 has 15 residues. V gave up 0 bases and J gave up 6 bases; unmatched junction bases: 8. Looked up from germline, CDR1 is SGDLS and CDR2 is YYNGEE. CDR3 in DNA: TGTGCCAGCAGCGTAGAAGCCACAGGGGTGAATGGCTACACCTTC. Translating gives CASSVEATGVNGYTF.

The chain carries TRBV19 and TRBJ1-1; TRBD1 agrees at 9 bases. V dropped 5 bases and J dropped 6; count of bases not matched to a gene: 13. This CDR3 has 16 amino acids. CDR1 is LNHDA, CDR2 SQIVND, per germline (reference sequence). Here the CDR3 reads CASSVAPGQGGPEAFF. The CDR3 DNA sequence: TGTGCCAGTAGTGTAGCTCCGGGACAGGGAGGGCCTGAAGCTTTCTTT. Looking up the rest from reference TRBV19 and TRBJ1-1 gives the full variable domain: DGGITQSPKYLFRKEGQNVTLSCEQNLNHDAMYWYRQDPGQGLRLIYYSQIVNDFQKGDIAEGYSVSREKKESFPLTVTSAQKNPTAFYLCASSVAPGQGGPEAFFGQGTRLTVV.

CDR3 DNA sequence: TGCGCCAGCAGCCAAGCCTTTTTGCTCGGGGGGGTATATCCCAATGAGCAGTTCTTC. This encodes CASSQAFLLGGVYPNEQFF. The chain has TRBV4-3 and TRBJ2-1, with 8 bases that match TRBD2. This CDR3 is 19 amino acids long. Germline assignment: CDR1 LGHNA and CDR2 YSLEER. The V gene end was trimmed by 1 base and the J gene end by 6 bases; junction bases not matched to a gene: 17.

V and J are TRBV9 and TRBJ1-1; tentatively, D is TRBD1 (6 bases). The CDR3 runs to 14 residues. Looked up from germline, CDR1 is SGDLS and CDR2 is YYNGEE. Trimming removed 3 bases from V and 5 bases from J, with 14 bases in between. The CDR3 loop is CASSGGGRGTEAFF. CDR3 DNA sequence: TGTGCCAGCAGCGGGGGAGGGAGGGGGACTGAAGCTTTCTTT. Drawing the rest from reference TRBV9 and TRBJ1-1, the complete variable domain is DSGVTQTPKHLITATGQRVTLRCSPRSGDLSVYWYQQSLDQGLQFLIQYYNGEERAKGNILERFSAQQFPDLHSELNLSSLELGDSALYFCASSGGGRGTEAFFGQGTRLTVV.

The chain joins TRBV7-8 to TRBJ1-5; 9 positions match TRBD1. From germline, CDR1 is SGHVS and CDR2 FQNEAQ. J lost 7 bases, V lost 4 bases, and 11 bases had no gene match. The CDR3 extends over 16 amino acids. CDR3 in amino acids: CASSYHPGTGKQPQHF. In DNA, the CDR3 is TGTGCCAGCAGCTATCACCCCGGGACAGGGAAACAGCCCCAGCATTTT.

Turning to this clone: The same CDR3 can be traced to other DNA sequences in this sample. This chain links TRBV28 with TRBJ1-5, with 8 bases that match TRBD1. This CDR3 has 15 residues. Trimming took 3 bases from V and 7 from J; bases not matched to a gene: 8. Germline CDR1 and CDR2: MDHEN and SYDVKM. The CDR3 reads CASSLRQGAGQPQHF. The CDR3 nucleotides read TGTGCCAGCAGTTTGAGGCAGGGGGCGGGGCAGCCCCAGCATTTT.

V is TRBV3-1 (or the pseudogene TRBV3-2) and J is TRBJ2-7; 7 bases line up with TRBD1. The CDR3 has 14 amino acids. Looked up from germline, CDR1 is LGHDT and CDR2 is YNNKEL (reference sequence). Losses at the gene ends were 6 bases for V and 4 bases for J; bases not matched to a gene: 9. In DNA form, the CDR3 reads TGTGCCAGCAGTCGACAGGGTCTATTTTACGAGCAGTACTTC. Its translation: CASSRQGLFYEQYF.

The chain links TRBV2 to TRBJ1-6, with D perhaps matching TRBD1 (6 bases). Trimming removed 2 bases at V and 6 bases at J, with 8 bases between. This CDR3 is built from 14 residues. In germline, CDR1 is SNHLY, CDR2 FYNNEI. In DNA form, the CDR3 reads TGTGCCAGCAGTGAACAGGGGAGTAATTCACCCCTCCACTTT. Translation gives CASSEQGSNSPLHF.

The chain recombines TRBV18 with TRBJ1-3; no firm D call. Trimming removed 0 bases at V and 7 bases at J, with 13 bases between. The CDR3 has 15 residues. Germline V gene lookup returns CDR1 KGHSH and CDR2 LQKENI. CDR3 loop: CASSPPGGSRNTIYF. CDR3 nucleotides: TGTGCCAGCTCACCACCGGGAGGGAGTCGGAACACCATATATTTT.

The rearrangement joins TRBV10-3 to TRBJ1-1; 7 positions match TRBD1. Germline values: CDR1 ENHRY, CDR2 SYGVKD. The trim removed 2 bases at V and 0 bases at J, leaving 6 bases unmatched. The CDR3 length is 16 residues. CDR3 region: CAISEGSGQLNTEAFF. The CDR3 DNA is TGTGCCATCAGTGAGGGTTCGGGACAGTTGAACACTGAAGCTTTCTTT.